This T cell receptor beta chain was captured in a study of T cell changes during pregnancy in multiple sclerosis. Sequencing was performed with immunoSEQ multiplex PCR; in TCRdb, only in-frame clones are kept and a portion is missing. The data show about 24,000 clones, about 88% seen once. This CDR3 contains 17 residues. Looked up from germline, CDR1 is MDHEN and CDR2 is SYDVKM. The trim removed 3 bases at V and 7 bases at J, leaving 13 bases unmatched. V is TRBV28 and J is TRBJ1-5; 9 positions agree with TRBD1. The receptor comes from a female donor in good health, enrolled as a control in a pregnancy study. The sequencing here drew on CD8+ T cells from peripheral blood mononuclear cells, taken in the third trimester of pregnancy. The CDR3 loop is CASSLPGTGWLRQPQHF. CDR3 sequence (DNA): TGTGCCAGCAGTTTGCCCGGGACAGGGTGGTTGAGACAGCCCCAGCATTTT.